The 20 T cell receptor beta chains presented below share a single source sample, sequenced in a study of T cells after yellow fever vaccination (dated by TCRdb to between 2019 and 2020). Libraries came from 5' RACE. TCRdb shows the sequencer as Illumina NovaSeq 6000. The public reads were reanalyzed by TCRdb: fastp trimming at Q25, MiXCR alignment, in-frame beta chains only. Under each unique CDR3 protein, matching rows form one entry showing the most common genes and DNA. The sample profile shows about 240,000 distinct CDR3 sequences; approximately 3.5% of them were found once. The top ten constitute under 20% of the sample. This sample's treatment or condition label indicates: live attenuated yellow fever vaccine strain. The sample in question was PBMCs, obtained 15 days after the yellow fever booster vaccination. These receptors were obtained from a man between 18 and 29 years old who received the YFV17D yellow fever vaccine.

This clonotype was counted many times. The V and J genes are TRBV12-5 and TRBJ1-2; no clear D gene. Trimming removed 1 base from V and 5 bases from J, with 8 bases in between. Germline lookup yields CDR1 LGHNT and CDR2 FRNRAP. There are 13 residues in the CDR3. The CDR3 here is CASGLGPGYGYTF. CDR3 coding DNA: TGTGCTAGTGGTTTGGGACCGGGATATGGCTACACCTTC.

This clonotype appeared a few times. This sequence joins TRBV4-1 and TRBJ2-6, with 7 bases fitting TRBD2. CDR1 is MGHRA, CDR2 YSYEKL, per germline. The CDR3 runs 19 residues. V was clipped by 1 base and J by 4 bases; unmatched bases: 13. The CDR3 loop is CASSQGGGGPKGGANVLTF. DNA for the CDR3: TGCGCCAGCAGCCAAGGCGGGGGAGGCCCCAAGGGAGGGGCCAACGTCCTGACTTTC.

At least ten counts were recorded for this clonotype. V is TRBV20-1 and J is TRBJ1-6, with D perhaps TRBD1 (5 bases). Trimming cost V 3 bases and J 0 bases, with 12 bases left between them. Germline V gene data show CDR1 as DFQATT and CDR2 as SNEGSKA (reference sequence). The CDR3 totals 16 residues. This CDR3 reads CSARGGGSSYNSPLHF. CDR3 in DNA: TGCAGTGCTAGGGGCGGGGGGAGCTCCTATAATTCACCCCTCCACTTT.

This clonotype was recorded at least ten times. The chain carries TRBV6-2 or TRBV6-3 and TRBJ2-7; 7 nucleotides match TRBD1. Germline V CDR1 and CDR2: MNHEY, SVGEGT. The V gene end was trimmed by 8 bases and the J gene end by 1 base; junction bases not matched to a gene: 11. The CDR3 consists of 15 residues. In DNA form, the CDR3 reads TGTGCCAGCTATAAATACAGGGGATGGTCCTACGAGCAGTACTTC. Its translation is CASYKYRGWSYEQYF.

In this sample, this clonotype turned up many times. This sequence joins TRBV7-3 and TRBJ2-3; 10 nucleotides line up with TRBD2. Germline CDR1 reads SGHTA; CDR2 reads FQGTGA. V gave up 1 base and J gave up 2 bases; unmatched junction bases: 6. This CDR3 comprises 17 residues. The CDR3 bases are TGTGCCAGCAGCTTAAGGCTAGCGGGGGACCTCACAGATACGCAGTATTTT. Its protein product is CASSLRLAGDLTDTQYF.

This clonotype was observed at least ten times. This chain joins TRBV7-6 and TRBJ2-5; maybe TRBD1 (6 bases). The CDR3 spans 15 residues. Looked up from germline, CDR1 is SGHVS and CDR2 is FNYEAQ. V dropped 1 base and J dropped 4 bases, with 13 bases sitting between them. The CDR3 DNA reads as TGTGCCAGCAGCTTAGGGCCGACAGGAAGAGAGACCCAGTACTTC. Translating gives CASSLGPTGRETQYF. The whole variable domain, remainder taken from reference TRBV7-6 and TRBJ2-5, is GAGVSQSPRYKVTKRGQDVALRCDPISGHVSLYWYRQALGQGPEFLTYFNYEAQQDKSGLPNDRFSAERPEGSISTLTIQRTEQRDSAMYRCASSLGPTGRETQYFGPGTRLLVL.

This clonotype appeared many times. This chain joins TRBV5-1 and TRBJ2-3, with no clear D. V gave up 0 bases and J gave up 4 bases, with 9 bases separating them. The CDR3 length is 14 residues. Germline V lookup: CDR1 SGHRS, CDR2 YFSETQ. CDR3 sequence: CASSLDSLADTQYF. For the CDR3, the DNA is TGCGCCAGCAGCTTGGATTCTTTAGCAGATACGCAGTATTTT.

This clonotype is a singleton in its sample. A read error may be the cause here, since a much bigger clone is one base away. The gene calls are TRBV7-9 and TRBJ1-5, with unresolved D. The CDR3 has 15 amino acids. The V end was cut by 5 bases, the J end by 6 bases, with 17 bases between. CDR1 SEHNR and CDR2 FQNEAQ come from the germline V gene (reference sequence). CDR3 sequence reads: CASSPPGLQTQPQHF. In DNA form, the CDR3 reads TGTGCCAGCAGCCCTCCTGGGCTTCAGACTCAGCCCCAGCATTTT.

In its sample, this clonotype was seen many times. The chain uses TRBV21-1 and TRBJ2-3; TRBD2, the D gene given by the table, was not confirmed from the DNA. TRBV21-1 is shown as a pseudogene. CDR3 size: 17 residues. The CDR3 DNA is TGTGCCAGCAGACGGAGGGGACTAGCGGGGGTGTCAGATACGCAGTATTTT. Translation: CASRRRGLAGVSDTQYF.

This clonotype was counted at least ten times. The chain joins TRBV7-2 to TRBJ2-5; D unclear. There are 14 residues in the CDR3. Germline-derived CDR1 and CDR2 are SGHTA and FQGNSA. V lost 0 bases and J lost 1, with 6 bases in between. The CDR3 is CASSLALTQETQYF. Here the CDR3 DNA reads TGTGCCAGCAGCTTAGCACTGACCCAAGAGACCCAGTACTTC.

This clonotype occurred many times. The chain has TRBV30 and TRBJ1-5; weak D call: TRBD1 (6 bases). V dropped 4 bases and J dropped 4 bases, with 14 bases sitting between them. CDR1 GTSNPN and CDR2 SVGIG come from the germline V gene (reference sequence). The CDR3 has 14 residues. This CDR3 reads CAWTSGQRNQPQHF. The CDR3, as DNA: TGTGCCTGGACCTCGGGACAACGGAATCAGCCCCAGCATTTT.

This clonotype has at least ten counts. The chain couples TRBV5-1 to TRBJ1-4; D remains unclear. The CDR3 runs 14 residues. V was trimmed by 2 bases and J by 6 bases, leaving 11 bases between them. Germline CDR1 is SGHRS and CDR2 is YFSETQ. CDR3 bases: TGCGCCAGCAGCTTACCCGGCGTTGATGAAAAACTGTTTTTT. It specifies CASSLPGVDEKLFF. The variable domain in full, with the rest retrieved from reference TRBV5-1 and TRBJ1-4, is KAGVTQTPRYLIKTRGQQVTLSCSPISGHRSVSWYQQTPGQGLQFLFEYFSETQRNKGNFPGRFSGRQFSNSRSEMNVSTLELGDSALYLCASSLPGVDEKLFFGSGTQLSVL.

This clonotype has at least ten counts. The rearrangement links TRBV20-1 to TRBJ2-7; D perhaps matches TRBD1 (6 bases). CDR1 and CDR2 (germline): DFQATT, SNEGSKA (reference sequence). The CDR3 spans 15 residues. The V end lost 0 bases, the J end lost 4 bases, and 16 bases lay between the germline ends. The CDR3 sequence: CSARDPTGGAYEQYV. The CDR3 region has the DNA TGCAGTGCTAGAGATCCGACTGGGGGCGCTTACGAGCAGTACGTC.

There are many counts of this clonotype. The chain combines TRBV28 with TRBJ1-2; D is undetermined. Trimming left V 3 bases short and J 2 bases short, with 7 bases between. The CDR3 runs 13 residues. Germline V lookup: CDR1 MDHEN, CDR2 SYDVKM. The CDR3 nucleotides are TGTGCCAGCAGTTTCCCAGGAAACTATGGCTACACCTTC. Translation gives CASSFPGNYGYTF.

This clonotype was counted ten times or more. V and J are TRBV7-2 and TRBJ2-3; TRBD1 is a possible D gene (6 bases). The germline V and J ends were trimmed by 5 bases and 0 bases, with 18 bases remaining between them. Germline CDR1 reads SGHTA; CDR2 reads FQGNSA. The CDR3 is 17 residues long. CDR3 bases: TGTGCCAGCAGCCCTTGGGACACGAATCCTAGCACAGATACGCAGTATTTT. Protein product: CASSPWDTNPSTDTQYF.

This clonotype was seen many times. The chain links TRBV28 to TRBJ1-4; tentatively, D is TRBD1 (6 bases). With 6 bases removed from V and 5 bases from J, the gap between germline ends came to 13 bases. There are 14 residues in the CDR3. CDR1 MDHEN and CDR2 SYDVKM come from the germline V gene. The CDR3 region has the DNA TGTGCCAGCAGCCCCGACAGGCCCAATGAAAAACTGTTTTTT. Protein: CASSPDRPNEKLFF.

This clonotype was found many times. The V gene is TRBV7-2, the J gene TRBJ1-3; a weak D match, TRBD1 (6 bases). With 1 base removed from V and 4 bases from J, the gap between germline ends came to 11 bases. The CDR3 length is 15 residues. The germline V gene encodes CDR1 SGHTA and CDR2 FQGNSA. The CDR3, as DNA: TGTGCCAGCAGCTTAGGGGGGCTGGAGGGAAACACCATATATTTT. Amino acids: CASSLGGLEGNTIYF.

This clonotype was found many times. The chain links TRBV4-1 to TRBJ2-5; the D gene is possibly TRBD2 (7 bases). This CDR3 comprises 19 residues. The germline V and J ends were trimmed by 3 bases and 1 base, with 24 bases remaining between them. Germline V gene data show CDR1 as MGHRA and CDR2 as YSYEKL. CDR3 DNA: TGCGCCAGCAGCCACCCCGGGCTTAGGGGGGGGGCGTTCCAAGAGACCCAGTACTTC. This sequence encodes CASSHPGLRGGAFQETQYF.

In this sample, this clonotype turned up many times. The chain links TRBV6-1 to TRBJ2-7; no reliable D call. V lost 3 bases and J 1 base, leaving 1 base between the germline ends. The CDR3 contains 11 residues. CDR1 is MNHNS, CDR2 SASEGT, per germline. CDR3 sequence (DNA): TGTGCCAGCAGTGATTCCTACGAGCAGTACGTC. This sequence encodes CASSDSYEQYV.

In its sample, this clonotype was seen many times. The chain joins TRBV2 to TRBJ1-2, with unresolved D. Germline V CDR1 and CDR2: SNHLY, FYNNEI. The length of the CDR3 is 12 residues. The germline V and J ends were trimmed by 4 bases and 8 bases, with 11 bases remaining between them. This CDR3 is CASSGLSGGYTF. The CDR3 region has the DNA TGTGCCAGCAGTGGTCTCTCGGGGGGCTACACCTTC.